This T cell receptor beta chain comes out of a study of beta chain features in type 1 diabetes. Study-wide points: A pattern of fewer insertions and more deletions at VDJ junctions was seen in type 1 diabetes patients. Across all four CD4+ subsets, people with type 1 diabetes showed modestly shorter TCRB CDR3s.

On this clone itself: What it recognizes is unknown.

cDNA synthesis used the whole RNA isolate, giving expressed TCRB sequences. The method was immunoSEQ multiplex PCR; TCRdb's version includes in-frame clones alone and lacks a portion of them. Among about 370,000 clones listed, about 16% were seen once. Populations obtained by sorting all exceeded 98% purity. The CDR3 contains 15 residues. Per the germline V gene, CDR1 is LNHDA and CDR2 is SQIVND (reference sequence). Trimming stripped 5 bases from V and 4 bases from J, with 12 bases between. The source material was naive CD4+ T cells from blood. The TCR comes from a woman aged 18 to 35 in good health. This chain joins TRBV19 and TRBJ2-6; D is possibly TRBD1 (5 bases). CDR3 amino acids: CASSSGWSGANVLTF. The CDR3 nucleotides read TGTGCCAGTAGTTCAGGGTGGTCCGGGGCCAACGTCCTGACTTTC.